The clone carrying this T cell receptor beta chain was counted between two and nine times. Preparation of the TCRbeta library used unique molecular identifiers. Via MiXCR, TCRdb re-called the PCR reads, giving one row per CDR3 protein. The table includes around 340,000 distinct CDR3 sequences, approximately 12% detected once. The record originates from a study of T-cell reconstitution after alpha-beta-depleted transplantation in children. J was trimmed by 0 bases and V by 8 bases; bases with no gene match: 8. The CDR3 has 15 residues. CDR1 is SGHVS, CDR2 FQNEAQ, per germline. The chain combines TRBV7-8 with TRBJ2-3; TRBD2 matches 7 bases. Source: PBMCs, taken from the stem cell graft. This receptor was obtained from a human donor who donated a stem cell graft to a child with Fanconi anemia. The CDR3 nucleotides are TGTGCCAGCGCCCGAGGAGCGGGGAGCACAGATACGCAGTATTTT. Its translation: CASARGAGSTDTQYF.